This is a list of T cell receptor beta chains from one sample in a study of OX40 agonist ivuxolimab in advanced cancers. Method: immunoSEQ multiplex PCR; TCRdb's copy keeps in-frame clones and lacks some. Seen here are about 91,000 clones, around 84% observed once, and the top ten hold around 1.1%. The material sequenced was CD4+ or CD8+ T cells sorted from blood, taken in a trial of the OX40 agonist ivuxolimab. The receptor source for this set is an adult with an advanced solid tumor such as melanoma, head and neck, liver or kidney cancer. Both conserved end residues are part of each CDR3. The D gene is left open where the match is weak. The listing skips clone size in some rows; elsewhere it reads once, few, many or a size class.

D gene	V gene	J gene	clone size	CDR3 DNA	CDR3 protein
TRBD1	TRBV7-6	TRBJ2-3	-	TGTGCCAGCAGCACGACAGGGGGTCTCACAGATACGCAGTATTTT	CASSTTGGLTDTQYF
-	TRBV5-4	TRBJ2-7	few	TGTGCCAGCAGCTTGGCCGGGACAAGCTCCTACGAGCAGTACTTC	CASSLAGTSSYEQYF
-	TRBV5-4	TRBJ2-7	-	TGTGCCAGCAGCCCGGGACAGAGGGAGGGCGAGCAGTACTTC	CASSPGQREGEQYF
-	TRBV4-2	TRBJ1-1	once	TGTGCCAGCAGCCAGGACAGATTCAACACTGAAGCTTTCTTT	CASSQDRFNTEAFF
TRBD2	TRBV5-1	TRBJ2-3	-	TGCGCCAGCAGCGCGGGAGACACAGATACGCAGTATTTT	CASSAGDTDTQYF
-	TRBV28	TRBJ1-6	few	TGTGCCAGCAGAACGGTGGTGCCACCCCTCCACTTT	CASRTVVPPLHF
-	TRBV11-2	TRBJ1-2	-	TGTGCCAGCAGCTCGGGGACGGACTATGGCTACACCTTC	CASSSGTDYGYTF
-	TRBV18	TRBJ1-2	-	TGTGCCAGCTCACCAGCACAGCACTTCTATGGCTACACCTTC	CASSPAQHFYGYTF
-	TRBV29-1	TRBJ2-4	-	TGCAGCGTTGCCGGAAGGCTAGCCAAAAACATTCAGTACTTC	CSVAGRLAKNIQYF
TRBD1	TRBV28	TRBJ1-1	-	TGTGCCAGCAGTTTAGGACAGGGGAAGACTGAAGCTTTCTTT	CASSLGQGKTEAFF
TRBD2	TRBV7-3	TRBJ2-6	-	TGTGCCAGCAGCTTAACTAGCGGGTTGTCTGGGGCCAACGTCCTGACTTTC	CASSLTSGLSGANVLTF
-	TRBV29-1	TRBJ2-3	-	TGCAGCGTAGCCACGTCGGACTCCGGAGCTACGCAGTATTTT	CSVATSDSGATQYF
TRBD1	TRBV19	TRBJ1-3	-	TGTGCCAGTAGTAGAAGAACAGGGGCAAGAAACACCATATATTTT	CASSRRTGARNTIYF
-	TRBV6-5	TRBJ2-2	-	TGTGCCAGCCGAACCTACACCGGGGAGCTGTTTTTT	CASRTYTGELFF
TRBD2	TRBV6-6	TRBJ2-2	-	TGTGCCAGCAGTTATGGCGGGGGGAGCGGAACCGGGGAGCTGTTTTTT	CASSYGGGSGTGELFF
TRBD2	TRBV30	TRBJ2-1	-	TGTGCCTGGAGCCCCGGACTAGGCCCCCTCAATCAGCAGTTCTTC	CAWSPGLGPLNQQFF
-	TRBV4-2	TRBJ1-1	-	TGTGCCAGCAGCCAATTCGAGCGTGAAGCTTTCTTT	CASSQFEREAFF
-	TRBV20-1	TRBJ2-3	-	TGCAGTGCACCTCTACAGAGTACGCAGTATTTT	CSAPLQSTQYF
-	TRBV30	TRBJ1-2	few	TGTGCCTGGAGTGTACCGAATAACTATGGCTACACCTTC	CAWSVPNNYGYTF
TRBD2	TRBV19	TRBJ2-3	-	TGTGCCAGTAGTACCTCTAGCGGCCTCACAGATACGCAGTATTTT	CASSTSSGLTDTQYF
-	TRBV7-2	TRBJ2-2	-	TGTGCCAGCAGCTTAATTTCCTTAACCGGGGAGCTGTTTTTT	CASSLISLTGELFF
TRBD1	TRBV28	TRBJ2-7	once	TGTGCCAGCAGCTTACAGGGGGGACCCTACGAGCAGTACTTC	CASSLQGGPYEQYF
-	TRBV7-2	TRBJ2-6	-	TGTGCCAGCAGCTTAGCGGGGGCCGGGGCCAACGTCCTGACTTTC	CASSLAGAGANVLTF
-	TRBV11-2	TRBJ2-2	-	TGTGCCAGCAGCTTAGTGTCCGGTTACACCGGGGAGCTGTTTTTT	CASSLVSGYTGELFF
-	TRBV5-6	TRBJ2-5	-	TGTGCCAGCAGCTTTAGGAGGGGGGATATAGAGACCCAGTACTTC	CASSFRRGDIETQYF
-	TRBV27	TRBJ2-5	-	TGTGCCAGCAGTCCGCTCACAAGCCAAGAGACCCAGTACTTC	CASSPLTSQETQYF
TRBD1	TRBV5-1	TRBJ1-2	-	TGCGCCAGCAGCTTGGGGGGACAGGGATCATATGGCTACACCTTC	CASSLGGQGSYGYTF
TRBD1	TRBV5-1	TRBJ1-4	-	TGCGCCAGCAGCGGCGACAGGGGCGAAAAACTGTTTTTT	CASSGDRGEKLFF
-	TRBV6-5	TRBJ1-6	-	TGTGCCAGCAGTTACGGGGACGGTAATTCACCCCTCCACTTT	CASSYGDGNSPLHF
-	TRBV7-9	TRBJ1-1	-	TGTGCCAGCAGCTTAGGGGGATCAGGGAGGGTGAACACTGAAGCTTTCTTT	CASSLGGSGRVNTEAFF
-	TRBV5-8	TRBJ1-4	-	TGTGCCAGCAGCTCCAACCAAAACGCCCCGACGCTGAATCGGGGGTTGTTTTTT	CASSSNQNAPTLNRGLFF
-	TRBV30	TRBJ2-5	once	TGTGCCTGGAGTGGGATGGAGACCCAGTACTTC	CAWSGMETQYF
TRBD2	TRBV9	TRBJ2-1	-	TGTGCCAGCAGCGAACTGCTAGCGGGGGGCCTTAGAGAGCAGTTCTTC	CASSELLAGGLREQFF
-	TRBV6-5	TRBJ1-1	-	TGTGCCAGCAGTTACTCGGCCGGGGTAGACACTGAAGCTTTCTTT	CASSYSAGVDTEAFF
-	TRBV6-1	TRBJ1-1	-	TGTGCCAGTGGGGGTTCCTCGGGAGGCACTGAAGCTTTCTTT	CASGGSSGGTEAFF
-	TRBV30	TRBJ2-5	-	TGTGCCTGGGGAATAAAAGGTCAAGAGACCCAGTACTTC	CAWGIKGQETQYF
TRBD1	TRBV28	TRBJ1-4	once	TGTGCCAGCAGGACGACAGGGGGTGGTGAAAAACTGTTTTTT	CASRTTGGGEKLFF
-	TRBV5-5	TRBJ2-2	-	TGTGCCAGCAGCTCCGGGACACCGAGGGCCGGGGAGCTGTTTTTT	CASSSGTPRAGELFF
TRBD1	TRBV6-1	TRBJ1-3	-	TGTGCCAGCGGGCGACAGGGGGCGGCTGGAAACACCATATATTTT	CASGRQGAAGNTIYF
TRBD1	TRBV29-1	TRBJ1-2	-	TGCAGCGTTGACGCGACAGGGGGCGGGAGCAGGTATGGCTACACCTTC	CSVDATGGGSRYGYTF
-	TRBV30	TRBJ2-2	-	TGTGCCTGGAACTGGAACACCGGGGAGCTGTTTTTT	CAWNWNTGELFF
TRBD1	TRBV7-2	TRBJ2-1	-	TGTGCCAGCAGCCCCGGGACAGACAATGAGCAGTTCTTC	CASSPGTDNEQFF
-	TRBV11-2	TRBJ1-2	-	TGTGCCAGCAGCTTAGATCGAGAAGCCTATGGCTACACCTTC	CASSLDREAYGYTF
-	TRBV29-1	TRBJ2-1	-	TGCAGCGTGTTAGGGGTTGTCTCCTACAATGAGCAGTTCTTC	CSVLGVVSYNEQFF
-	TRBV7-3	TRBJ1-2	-	TGTGCCAGCAGCTTAGTAGGTGCATCCTACACCTTC	CASSLVGASYTF
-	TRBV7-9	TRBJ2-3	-	TGTGCCAGCAGCAAAACCCTCGGGATCACAGATACGCAGTATTTT	CASSKTLGITDTQYF
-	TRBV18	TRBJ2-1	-	TGTGCCAGCTCACCCCAGGACGCCAATGAGCAGTTCTTC	CASSPQDANEQFF
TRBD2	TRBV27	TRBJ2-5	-	TGTGCCAGCAGACCTAGCGGGGGCCAAGAGACCCAGTACTTC	CASRPSGGQETQYF
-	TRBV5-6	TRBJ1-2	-	TGTGCCAGCAGCTTTGTTTCGGGGCTCTATGGCTACACCTTC	CASSFVSGLYGYTF
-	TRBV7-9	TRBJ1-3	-	TGTGCCAGCAGCTTAGGGGCACAACCTGGAAACACCATATATTTT	CASSLGAQPGNTIYF
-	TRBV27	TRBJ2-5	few	TGTGCCAGCAGTTCGTGGAACGAAGAGACCCAGTACTTC	CASSSWNEETQYF
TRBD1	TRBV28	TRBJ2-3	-	TGTGCCAGCAGTATTGACAGGGTGGACACAGATACGCAGTATTTT	CASSIDRVDTDTQYF